The clone carrying this T cell receptor (beta chain) came up many times. Its antigen is still unknown. The entry originates in a study of response to subunit inactivated influenza vaccine. Points from the study as a whole: It was suggested by the authors that few new T cells are recruited by each seasonal influenza vaccination.

TCRdb re-derived calls from the RT-PCR reads in MiXCR, one entry per CDR3 protein. This sample yields 500,000 or so distinct CDR3 sequences, of which 16% are seen a single time; 3% to 3.5% belongs to the top ten. The CDR3 is made up of 14 amino acids. Trimming left V 5 bases short and J 3 bases short, with 8 bases between. The germline gives CDR1 ENHRY, CDR2 SYGVKD. The sequenced sample was CD4+ T cells sorted from PBMCs, obtained around 25 months after vaccination. This sequence joins TRBV10-3 and TRBJ1-6; D gene unclear. This receptor was obtained from a man aged 45-69 years who received an inactivated influenza vaccine. The CDR3 protein is CAISSDNYNSPLHF. In DNA, the CDR3 is TGTGCCATCAGTTCAGACAACTATAATTCACCCCTCCACTTT.